Listed below are T cell receptor beta chains from one sample, sequenced in a study of blood T cell repertoires in COVID-19. Libraries were prepared by immunoSEQ multiplex PCR; TCRdb keeps only in-frame clonotypes and omits some of them. The sample has 120,000 to 150,000 clones; 87% are singletons. The sample taken for sequencing was peripheral blood. These receptor sequences come from a woman aged 50 to 60 with acute or convalescent COVID-19. Each CDR3 is given with its conserved first and last residue. Each record gives: V gene, J gene, CDR3 protein.

v_gene: TRBV5-1
j_gene: TRBJ2-1
CDR3aa: CASRGTPGEQFF

v_gene: TRBV2
j_gene: TRBJ2-2
CDR3aa: CASSVSWNTGELFF

v_gene: TRBV2
j_gene: TRBJ2-7
CDR3aa: CASQGQGGNEQYF

v_gene: TRBV14
j_gene: TRBJ2-3
CDR3aa: CASSPGLARTDTQYF

v_gene: TRBV4-1
j_gene: TRBJ1-5
CDR3aa: CASTPTWAVNQPQHF

v_gene: TRBV7-2
j_gene: TRBJ1-1
CDR3aa: CASSLPGVTEAFF

v_gene: TRBV4-2
j_gene: TRBJ2-1
CDR3aa: CASSPSPGLAGGYNEQFF

v_gene: TRBV7-8
j_gene: TRBJ2-7
CDR3aa: CASSLAKSSYEQYF

v_gene: TRBV19
j_gene: TRBJ2-3
CDR3aa: CASSGAGNWDTQYF

v_gene: TRBV7-2
j_gene: TRBJ2-7
CDR3aa: CASSSLGRGRAYEQYF

v_gene: TRBV29-1
j_gene: TRBJ1-2
CDR3aa: CSSGQGADGYTF

v_gene: TRBV7-9
j_gene: TRBJ2-7
CDR3aa: CASSQTSGGYEQYF

v_gene: TRBV5-8
j_gene: TRBJ1-5
CDR3aa: CATISSRGYQPQHF

v_gene: TRBV11-2
j_gene: TRBJ1-5
CDR3aa: CASSLNTGGNQPQHF

v_gene: TRBV24-1
j_gene: TRBJ1-4
CDR3aa: CATSDRHPTNEKLFF

v_gene: TRBV18
j_gene: TRBJ2-3
CDR3aa: CASSPPGQGFTDTQYF

v_gene: TRBV11-2
j_gene: TRBJ1-3
CDR3aa: CASSYTGASGNTIYF

v_gene: TRBV28
j_gene: TRBJ1-5
CDR3aa: CASSSGQGAQPQHF

v_gene: TRBV5-4
j_gene: TRBJ2-2
CDR3aa: CASSGGGAHGELFF

v_gene: TRBV30
j_gene: TRBJ2-7
CDR3aa: CAWNVGASYEQYF

v_gene: TRBV6-5
j_gene: TRBJ2-1
CDR3aa: CASSKPGQERNEQFF

v_gene: TRBV19
j_gene: TRBJ2-7
CDR3aa: CASKLGPGGYEQYF

v_gene: TRBV10-1
j_gene: TRBJ2-7
CDR3aa: CASSGPRRAGLPSEQYF

v_gene: TRBV28
j_gene: TRBJ1-2
CDR3aa: CASSLRTGGYGYTF

v_gene: TRBV5-1
j_gene: TRBJ2-7
CDR3aa: CASSLGQGAREQYF

v_gene: TRBV9
j_gene: TRBJ1-4
CDR3aa: CASSTRQGDNEKLFF

v_gene: TRBV7-3
j_gene: TRBJ2-1
CDR3aa: CASSPFSGLAGYNEQFF

v_gene: TRBV4-1
j_gene: TRBJ2-7
CDR3aa: CASSQSMGQPYEQYF

v_gene: TRBV2
j_gene: TRBJ2-2
CDR3aa: CASTEDRGAGELFF

v_gene: TRBV29-1
j_gene: TRBJ2-7
CDR3aa: CSVSTGQGSYEQYF

v_gene: TRBV7-9
j_gene: TRBJ2-7
CDR3aa: CASSWKDRQSYEQYF

v_gene: TRBV7-3
j_gene: TRBJ1-1
CDR3aa: CASSLGQGATEAFF

v_gene: TRBV3-1/TRBV3-2
j_gene: TRBJ2-7
CDR3aa: CASRGTSGAYEQYF

v_gene: TRBV28
j_gene: TRBJ1-1
CDR3aa: CASGNDRTNTEAFF

v_gene: TRBV3-1/TRBV3-2
j_gene: TRBJ1-4
CDR3aa: CASSQDWQGNEKLFF

v_gene: TRBV5-1
j_gene: TRBJ2-1
CDR3aa: CASSFDGYNEQFF

v_gene: TRBV12-3/TRBV12-4
j_gene: TRBJ1-1
CDR3aa: CASRGGSTEAFF

v_gene: TRBV7-9
j_gene: TRBJ2-1
CDR3aa: CASSPWTGGDYNEQFF

v_gene: TRBV5-1
j_gene: TRBJ2-7
CDR3aa: CASSWTSDYEQYF

v_gene: TRBV2
j_gene: TRBJ2-7
CDR3aa: CASSVSIYEQYF

v_gene: TRBV6-1
j_gene: TRBJ2-3
CDR3aa: CASSALDRGFTDTQYF

v_gene: TRBV10-3
j_gene: TRBJ1-1
CDR3aa: CAISEMGGGNTEAFF

v_gene: TRBV28
j_gene: TRBJ1-6
CDR3aa: CASSTPGYSSPLHF

v_gene: TRBV30
j_gene: TRBJ2-1
CDR3aa: CAWSSGQGYNEQFF

v_gene: TRBV9
j_gene: TRBJ1-1
CDR3aa: CASAEGSDTEAFF

v_gene: TRBV30
j_gene: TRBJ1-2
CDR3aa: CAWSVPHTF

v_gene: TRBV3-1/TRBV3-2
j_gene: TRBJ1-6
CDR3aa: CASSRGQGESSPLHF

v_gene: TRBV7-7
j_gene: TRBJ2-1
CDR3aa: CASSLVQGDTIEQFF

v_gene: TRBV6-5
j_gene: TRBJ1-4
CDR3aa: CASSKQETYEKLFF

v_gene: TRBV6-5
j_gene: TRBJ1-1
CDR3aa: CASSRNRMNTEAFF

v_gene: TRBV12-3/TRBV12-4
j_gene: TRBJ1-1
CDR3aa: CASEGGTYTEAFF

v_gene: TRBV11-2
j_gene: TRBJ2-2
CDR3aa: CASSLSAGTGTTGELFF

v_gene: TRBV19
j_gene: TRBJ2-2
CDR3aa: CASSSPGQDTGELFF

v_gene: TRBV19
j_gene: TRBJ1-5
CDR3aa: CASSIEARQPQHF

v_gene: TRBV11-2
j_gene: TRBJ2-5
CDR3aa: CASSLTPGLQETQYF

v_gene: TRBV6-4
j_gene: TRBJ1-2
CDR3aa: CASSRERGNYGYTF

v_gene: TRBV29-1
j_gene: TRBJ1-3
CDR3aa: CSVGDGGFPSGNTIYF

v_gene: TRBV11-2
j_gene: TRBJ2-1
CDR3aa: CASRRGGRRTEQFF

v_gene: TRBV15
j_gene: TRBJ2-2
CDR3aa: CATSPPGKSGELFF